This TCR beta chain was sequenced during a study of blood T cell repertoires in COVID-19. Overall study context: From T cells, B-cell-depleted T cells, or PBMCs came the material, which was cDNA or gDNA.

Original processing notes: Counts of nucleated cells, estimated from reference gene primer amplification, were obtained. TCRdb keeps only in-frame clones here, not all; method: immunoSEQ multiplex PCR. D and trimming were read from the DNA, whereas the V and J calls and clone size are those reported in that table. Among about 200,000 clones listed, about 90% were seen once. From germline, CDR1 is SGHAT and CDR2 FQNNGV. This CDR3 region has 15 residues. The V gene lost 0 bases and the J gene lost 6 bases, with 15 bases spanning the gap. The chain couples TRBV11-2 to TRBJ2-7; tentative D call: TRBD2 (5 bases). Sequencing input: peripheral blood. The clonotype comes from a woman aged 70-85 years with acute or convalescent COVID-19. The CDR3 bases are TGTGCCAGCAGCTTAGATCAAACCGGGAATGCCGAGCAGTACTTC. Translated: CASSLDQTGNAEQYF. Looking up the rest from reference TRBV11-2 and TRBJ2-7 gives the full variable domain: EAGVAQSPRYKIIEKRQSVAFWCNPISGHATLYWYQQILGQGPKLLIQFQNNGVVDDSQLPKDRFSAERLKGVDSTLKIQPAKLEDSAVYLCASSLDQTGNAEQYFGPGTRLTVT.